Listed below are T cell receptor beta chains from one sample, sequenced in a study of T-cell memory formation after mild COVID-19. TCRdb reprocessed the 5' RACE reads via MiXCR and lists one record per CDR3 protein. The sample yields under 700,000 distinct CDR3 sequences, about 20% seen once. Sequenced input: PBMCs or a T cell subset sorted from them (not recorded which). These receptors originate from an adult woman who had mild COVID-19 (a few samples of this study predate the infection). Cell type and time point are not known. Each CDR3 is given with its conserved first and last residue. Fields, in order: V gene, J gene, D gene, clone size, CDR3 protein, CDR3 DNA. A D gene is named only where the DNA matches it firmly. The size of a clone is reported for some rows only, either as once, few or many, or as a class for expanded clones.

TRBV4-2	TRBJ2-7	-	few	CASSPLLRPRGGYYEQYF	TGTGCCAGCAGCCCCTTATTGAGGCCACGGGGAGGATACTACGAGCAGTACTTC
TRBV5-1	TRBJ2-5	TRBD2	few	CASSLAGGRIGETQYF	TGCGCCAGCAGCTTGGCTGGCGGGAGGATTGGAGAGACCCAGTACTTC
TRBV18	TRBJ1-6	-	few	CASSPFTGPGSPLHF	TGTGCCAGCTCACCCTTTACGGGTCCGGGATCACCCCTCCACTTT
TRBV4-1	TRBJ2-5	TRBD2	-	CASSHDRSSGGPVGETQYF	TGCGCCAGCAGCCACGATAGATCTAGCGGGGGCCCCGTGGGGGAGACCCAGTACTTC
TRBV2	TRBJ1-5	TRBD1	-	CASSGGQAPNQPQHF	TGTGCCAGCAGTGGGGGACAGGCCCCGAATCAGCCCCAGCATTTT
TRBV6-1	TRBJ2-5	TRBD1	few	CASSEWTGQETQYF	TGTGCCAGCAGTGAATGGACAGGCCAAGAGACCCAGTACTTC
TRBV5-1	TRBJ1-2	-	-	CASTIWAGENYGYTF	TGCGCCAGCACCATCTGGGCAGGGGAGAACTATGGCTACACCTTC
TRBV2	TRBJ1-5	-	-	CASSGGGLQPQHF	TGTGCCAGCAGTGGGGGGGGCCTTCAGCCCCAGCATTTT
TRBV2	TRBJ2-3	TRBD1	many	CASLEIRQGRRNF	TGTGCCAGCCTTGAGATTCGACAGGGGAGGAGGAATTTT
TRBV20-1	TRBJ2-1	-	-	CSARFDRYNEQFF	TGCAGTGCTAGATTTGACAGGTACAATGAGCAGTTCTTC
TRBV6-6	TRBJ2-3	TRBD1	few	CASRRTGISDTQYF	TGTGCCAGCCGCCGGACAGGGATCTCCGATACGCAGTATTTT
TRBV29-1	TRBJ1-1	-	-	CSVLDGPQRNTEAFF	TGCAGCGTCCTCGATGGCCCCCAGAGGAACACTGAAGCTTTCTTT
TRBV11-1	TRBJ1-1	-	-	CASSSSTVTEAFF	TGTGCCAGCAGCTCCTCAACGGTGACTGAAGCTTTCTTT
TRBV20-1	TRBJ2-4	TRBD1	-	CSALGTGGKGAKNIQYF	TGCAGTGCTCTTGGGACAGGGGGCAAGGGGGCCAAAAACATTCAGTACTTC
TRBV7-2	TRBJ1-2	TRBD1	many	CASSLARGLNYGYTF	TGTGCCAGCAGCTTAGCAAGGGGGCTTAACTATGGCTACACCTTC
TRBV7-6	TRBJ2-1	TRBD1	few	CASSWADRGYYNEQFF	TGTGCCAGCAGCTGGGCGGACAGGGGGTACTACAATGAGCAGTTCTTC
TRBV4-3	TRBJ2-5	TRBD2	-	CASSPGRAQETQYF	TGCGCCAGCAGCCCTGGGAGGGCCCAAGAGACCCAGTACTTC
TRBV3-1	TRBJ2-2	TRBD1	once	CASSQGHRGSTGELFF	TGTGCCAGCAGCCAAGGTCACAGGGGTAGCACCGGGGAGCTGTTTTTT
TRBV5-1	TRBJ2-7	TRBD2	-	CASSPGTSATYEQYF	TGCGCCAGCAGCCCTGGGACTAGCGCGACCTACGAGCAGTACTTC
TRBV20-1	TRBJ1-5	TRBD1	-	CSANRGLNQPQHF	TGCAGTGCCAACAGGGGGCTAAATCAGCCCCAGCATTTT
TRBV7-2	TRBJ2-1	-	-	CASSQSVGSYNEQFF	TGTGCCAGCAGCCAGAGCGTGGGCTCCTACAATGAGCAGTTCTTC
TRBV27	TRBJ2-3	TRBD2	few	CASRAAFAGGSTDTQYF	TGTGCCAGCAGAGCCGCTTTTGCGGGAGGGTCTACAGATACGCAGTATTTT
TRBV5-1	TRBJ2-2	-	-	CASSLHPSGDGELFF	TGCGCCAGCAGCTTGCACCCTTCAGGGGACGGGGAGCTGTTTTTT
TRBV18	TRBJ2-7	TRBD1	few	CASSPLSGTGNSYEQYF	TGTGCCAGCTCACCTTTATCCGGGACAGGGAATTCCTACGAGCAGTACTTC
TRBV7-9	TRBJ2-1	TRBD2	-	CASSLGFSGGHNEQFF	TGTGCCAGCAGCTTAGGTTTTAGCGGGGGACACAATGAGCAGTTCTTC
TRBV7-9	TRBJ2-7	-	-	CASSSTNRDFYSYYEQYF	TGTGCCAGCAGCTCCACTAACCGGGACTTTTATTCGTACTACGAGCAGTACTTC
TRBV4-1	TRBJ2-2	-	-	CASSQDQGGTGELFF	TGCGCCAGCAGCCAAGATCAAGGGGGCACCGGGGAGCTGTTTTTT
TRBV2	TRBJ1-6	-	-	CASRPDNSPLHF	TGTGCCAGCAGACCGGACAATTCACCCCTCCACTTT
TRBV7-2	TRBJ2-3	TRBD2	many	CASSHGLAGSSTDTQYF	TGTGCCAGCAGCCACGGACTAGCGGGTTCTAGCACAGATACGCAGTATTTT
TRBV27	TRBJ1-2	-	few	CASKATEDFYGYTF	TGTGCCAGCAAAGCTACAGAAGACTTCTATGGCTACACCTTC
TRBV11-2	TRBJ2-1	-	many	CASSSKSLRDGSSYNEQFF	TGTGCCAGCAGCTCAAAATCTCTACGGGACGGGAGCTCCTACAATGAGCAGTTCTTC
TRBV20-1	TRBJ1-5	TRBD1	-	CSARDPTGAGQPQHF	TGCAGTGCTAGAGATCCGACAGGGGCGGGGCAGCCCCAGCATTTT
TRBV20-1	TRBJ1-1	TRBD1	-	CSARPPGQGTAFF	TGCAGTGCTAGACCACCGGGACAGGGTACAGCTTTCTTT
TRBV5-6	TRBJ1-1	-	few	CASSPRQGEAFF	TGTGCCAGCAGCCCACGGCAAGGAGAAGCTTTCTTT
TRBV9	TRBJ2-3	TRBD2	-	CASSEFTSGSTDTQYF	TGTGCCAGCAGCGAATTCACTAGCGGTAGCACAGATACGCAGTATTTT
TRBV5-6	TRBJ2-7	-	-	CASSLSTGIVYEQYF	TGTGCCAGCAGCCTAAGTACAGGGATCGTCTACGAGCAGTACTTC
TRBV7-9	TRBJ1-5	TRBD1	few	CASSLTGIISDQPQHF	TGTGCCAGCAGCTTGACAGGGATTATATCGGATCAGCCCCAGCATTTT
TRBV6-6	TRBJ1-5	-	-	CASSYGSGVSNQPQHF	TGTGCCAGCAGTTATGGTTCCGGGGTTAGCAATCAGCCCCAGCATTTT
TRBV18	TRBJ2-4	TRBD1	-	CASSPVGQGGNIQYF	TGTGCCAGCTCACCTGTCGGACAGGGTGGCAACATTCAGTACTTC
TRBV7-8	TRBJ1-1	-	-	CASSLERGLMNTEAFF	TGTGCCAGCAGCTTAGAACGGGGACTCATGAACACTGAAGCTTTCTTT
TRBV20-1	TRBJ2-5	-	-	CSVPAGETQYF	TGCAGTGTCCCAGCTGGGGAGACCCAGTACTTC
TRBV6-5	TRBJ2-3	-	many	CASREGPGADTQYF	TGTGCCAGCAGGGAAGGGCCCGGGGCAGATACGCAGTATTTT
TRBV12-3/TRBV12-4	TRBJ2-5	-	few	CASGPREETQYF	TGTGCCAGCGGCCCCCGGGAGGAGACCCAGTACTTC
TRBV7-2	TRBJ2-7	TRBD2	few	CASSLAGEVSEQYF	TGTGCCAGCAGCTTGGCGGGGGAAGTGAGCGAGCAGTACTTC
TRBV4-2	TRBJ1-5	-	-	CASSQDGSNQPQHF	TGTGCCAGCAGCCAAGATGGAAGCAATCAGCCCCAGCATTTT
TRBV3-1	TRBJ1-4	-	few	CASSQPGRENEKLFF	TGTGCCAGCAGCCAGCCGGGACGGGAAAATGAAAAACTGTTTTTT
TRBV3-1	TRBJ2-3	TRBD2	few	CASSRLGGSPDTQYF	TGTGCCAGCAGCCGCCTCGGCGGGAGCCCAGATACGCAGTATTTT
TRBV2	TRBJ2-3	TRBD2	-	CASSEWGGPTDTQYF	TGTGCCAGCAGTGAGTGGGGAGGGCCCACAGATACGCAGTATTTT
TRBV21-1	TRBJ2-2	-	-	CASHRGPGRTGELFF	TGTGCCAGCCACAGGGGGCCGGGACGGACCGGGGAGCTGTTTTTT
TRBV20-1	TRBJ1-1	-	-	CSAVRGASNTEAFF	TGCAGTGCTGTAAGAGGGGCTTCAAACACTGAAGCTTTCTTT
TRBV6-6	TRBJ1-2	-	-	CASSFIQGHGYTF	TGTGCCAGCAGTTTCATACAGGGTCATGGCTACACCTTC
TRBV29-1	TRBJ1-2	TRBD1	-	CSVGLPRGYSWGYTF	TGCAGCGTTGGATTGCCCAGGGGGTACTCTTGGGGCTACACCTTC
TRBV21-1	TRBJ2-7	-	few	CASSKGTGRDEQYF	TGTGCCAGCAGCAAGGGAACAGGGAGGGACGAGCAGTACTTC
TRBV12-3/TRBV12-4	TRBJ1-6	-	few	CASRDSMEGSPLHF	TGTGCCAGCCGTGACAGTATGGAGGGTTCACCCCTCCACTTT
TRBV6-5	TRBJ2-1	-	-	CASSLGVPGSYNEQFF	TGTGCCAGCAGTCTCGGGGTGCCCGGCTCCTACAATGAGCAGTTCTTC